Listed here are 32 T cell receptor beta chains from one sample, sequenced in a study of T-cell memory formation after mild COVID-19. Via MiXCR, TCRdb re-called the 5' RACE reads, giving one row per CDR3 protein. The sample consists of 450,000 to 650,000 distinct CDR3 sequences, about 20% of them appearing once. Sequences were obtained from PBMCs or a T cell subset sorted from them (not recorded which). These receptors all stem from an adult woman who had mild COVID-19 (a few samples of this study predate the infection). Cell type and time point are not known.

A few counts support this clonotype. The V and J genes are TRBV29-1 and TRBJ1-4; TRBD1 matches 8 bases. This CDR3 is 13 amino acids long. Unmatched junction bases numbered 7, after V lost 7 bases and J lost 6 bases. Germline-derived CDR1 and CDR2 are SQVTM and ANQGSEA. In nucleotides, the CDR3 is TGCAGCGCCGAGGACAGGGAATATGAAAAACTGTTTTTT. Its translation is CSAEDREYEKLFF.

This clonotype has just a few counts. This rearrangement joins TRBV6-1 to TRBJ1-2; D is ambiguous. The CDR3 spans 13 residues. Trimming shortened V by 3 bases and J by 3 bases, and 8 bases separated the two germline ends. Germline CDR1 is MNHNS and CDR2 is SASEGT. The CDR3 bases are TGTGCCAGCAGTGACCATTGGGACTATGGCTACACCTTC. Protein sequence: CASSDHWDYGYTF.

The table lists this clonotype with a few counts. The chain combines TRBV25-1 with TRBJ1-5, with D possibly TRBD1 on 5 matching bases. Germline V gives CDR1 MGHDK, CDR2 SYGVNS. Between the trimmed V and J ends, which lost 2 bases and 7 bases, there was a span of 12 bases. The CDR3 sequence is 14 residues long. CDR3 bases: TGTGCCAGCAGTGAACCCGGGGGGGGACAGCCCCAGCATTTT. Protein product: CASSEPGGGQPQHF.

The V gene is TRBV6-1, the J gene TRBJ2-1; tentative D call: TRBD2 (6 bases). The CDR3 contains 14 residues. Trimming removed 6 bases from V and 2 bases from J, with 11 bases in between. Germline V gives CDR1 MNHNS, CDR2 SASEGT. CDR3 DNA: TGTGCCAGCAGATCTAGCGAGACCTACAATGAGCAGTTCTTC. Residues: CASRSSETYNEQFF.

This clonotype turned up a few times. The chain has TRBV7-2 and TRBJ2-1, with 8 bases lining up with TRBD2. With 1 base clipped from V and 8 bases from J, the junction kept 4 bases outside the gene matches. CDR1 SGHTA and CDR2 FQGNSA come from the germline V gene. The CDR3 totals 14 residues. The CDR3 loop is CASSLDPSGYEQFF. The CDR3 bases are TGTGCCAGCAGCTTAGATCCTAGCGGGTATGAGCAGTTCTTC.

This chain uses TRBV27 with TRBJ1-1; D is unclear. CDR3 length: 14 amino acids. The V end was cut by 10 bases, the J end by 1 base, with 16 bases between. Germline CDR1 MNHEY, CDR2 SMNVEV (reference sequence). The CDR3 protein is CATRSVTSNTEAFF. The CDR3 nucleotides read TGTGCCACCAGATCCGTGACATCGAACACTGAAGCTTTCTTT.

This clonotype turned up a few times. The V gene is TRBV7-3, the J gene TRBJ2-1; D is perhaps TRBD2 (6 bases). V lost 5 bases and J lost 5, with 16 bases in between. Germline V gives CDR1 SGHTA, CDR2 FQGTGA. The length of the CDR3 is 15 residues. In nucleotides, the CDR3 is TGTGCCAGCAGCATCGGGACTGGGGGTCACAATGAGCAGTTCTTC. Residues: CASSIGTGGHNEQFF.

This clonotype was seen only a few times. The chain links TRBV21-1 to TRBJ2-1; the tabulated D call, TRBD2, remains unverified against the DNA. TRBV21-1 is labeled a pseudogene. CDR3 length equals 16 residues. As DNA, the CDR3 is TGTGCCAGCAGCAACCGGCACAACCGGGAGGCAAATGAGCAGTTCTTC. This translates into CASSNRHNREANEQFF.

The J gene is TRBJ1-1, the V gene TRBV12-3 or TRBV12-4; no firm D call. The CDR3 covers 12 residues. With 6 bases removed from V and 6 bases from J, the gap between germline ends came to 11 bases. CDR3 loop: CASSTGRSEAFF. CDR3 nucleotide sequence: TGTGCCAGCAGCACCGGTCGATCTGAAGCTTTCTTT.

Ten or more counts support this clonotype. This chain uses TRBV7-3 with TRBJ2-1, with 11 bases fitting TRBD2. After removal of 1 base from V and 7 bases from J, the junction contained 15 bases not matched to a gene. This CDR3 has 19 residues. Germline V gene sequence: CDR1 SGHTA, CDR2 FQGTGA. For the CDR3, the DNA is TGTGCCAGCAGCTTAAGGGGTAGCGGGAGGGCCGGGGGAAGGAATGAGCAGTTCTTC. Residues: CASSLRGSGRAGGRNEQFF.

This chain links TRBV2 with TRBJ1-5; 7 nucleotides match TRBD1. Germline V gene data show CDR1 as SNHLY and CDR2 as FYNNEI. This CDR3 comprises 15 residues. With 8 bases clipped from V and 2 bases from J, the junction kept 9 bases outside the gene matches. Here the CDR3 reads CASGLTGWGNQPQHF. The CDR3 bases are TGTGCCAGCGGATTGACAGGGTGGGGCAATCAGCCCCAGCATTTT.

This clonotype has more than one count but fewer than ten. The V and J genes are TRBV7-3 and TRBJ2-7; D tentatively fits TRBD1 or TRBD2 (5 bases each). Trimming took off 5 bases at V and 2 bases at J, with 16 bases between the two ends. This CDR3 is built from 15 residues. Germline V gives CDR1 SGHTA, CDR2 FQGTGA. Here the CDR3 DNA reads TGTGCCAGCAGCCCCGGGGCAGGTCTCCCCTACGAGCAGTACTTC. As protein: CASSPGAGLPYEQYF. Filled out from reference TRBV7-3 and TRBJ2-7, the complete variable domain reads GAGVSQTPSNKVTEKGKYVELRCDPISGHTALYWYRQSLGQGPEFLIYFQGTGAADDSGLPNDRFFAVRPEGSVSTLKIQRTERGDSAVYLCASSPGAGLPYEQYFGPGTRLTVT.

The sample holds a few counts of this clonotype. This chain joins TRBV6-5 and TRBJ2-5, with TRBD2 matching over 10 bases. This CDR3 is 14 amino acids long. Germline lookup yields CDR1 MNHEY and CDR2 SVGAGI. The trim removed 6 bases at V and 3 bases at J, leaving 4 bases unmatched. The CDR3, as DNA: TGTGCCAGCAGCAGGGGGACTAGCGAAGAGACCCAGTACTTC. Translated, it gives CASSRGTSEETQYF.

This clonotype came up a few times. DNA for the CDR3: TGTGCCAGCAGTCCCCCCCCCGGGACAGGGTCCGAAAAACTGTTTTTT. Amino acid sequence: CASSPPPGTGSEKLFF. The V and J genes are TRBV12-3 or TRBV12-4 and TRBJ1-4, with 9 nucleotides matching TRBD1. The CDR3 length is 16 residues. J gave up 8 bases and V 5 bases, and 12 bases lay outside the gene matches.

This clonotype was detected a few times. The chain joins TRBV9 to TRBJ2-7, with 7 bases lining up with TRBD1. After removal of 0 bases from V and 12 bases from J, the junction contained 6 bases not matched to a gene. The CDR3 spans 12 residues. The germline CDR1 and CDR2 sequences are SGDLS and YYNGEE. CDR3 residues: CASSVAGTELYF. The DNA for the CDR3 is TGTGCCAGCAGCGTAGCTGGGACAGAGTTGTACTTC.

This clonotype was observed a handful of times. J is TRBJ2-1 and V is TRBV7-6; 10 bases agree with TRBD2. With V trimmed by 5 bases and J by 8 bases, 12 bases remained unmatched. The CDR3 runs to 16 residues. Germline V gene sequence: CDR1 SGHVS, CDR2 FNYEAQ. Written as DNA, the CDR3 is TGTGCCAGCAGCGCCTACCCTAGCGGGAGTAGGGATGAGCAGTTCTTC. Translation: CASSAYPSGSRDEQFF.

In its sample, this clonotype was seen a few times. The gene calls are TRBV20-1 and TRBJ2-3, with D uncertain. V gave up 1 base and J gave up 4 bases, with 12 bases separating them. From germline, CDR1 is DFQATT and CDR2 SNEGSKA (reference sequence). The CDR3 covers 14 residues. The CDR3 bases are TGCAGTGCTAGAGGAGGTATTGGGTCAGATACGCAGTATTTT. Protein sequence: CSARGGIGSDTQYF.

A few counts support this clonotype. The chain is built from TRBV5-4 and TRBJ1-2, with TRBD1 matching over 8 bases. CDR1 SGHNT and CDR2 YYREEE come from the germline V gene (reference sequence). The CDR3 is made up of 14 amino acids. V lost 0 bases and J lost 8; bases outside the gene matches: 6. The CDR3 is CASSLGQGMGGYTF. The CDR3 DNA is TGTGCCAGCAGCTTGGGACAGGGGATGGGGGGCTACACCTTC.

This clonotype was seen more than once but under ten times. The chain recombines TRBV6-4 with TRBJ1-5, with D perhaps TRBD1 (5 bases). Germline-derived CDR1 and CDR2 are MRHNA and SNTAGT. The CDR3 is made up of 16 amino acids. V shed 6 bases and J shed 0 bases, with 15 bases lying between them. In nucleotides, the CDR3 is TGTGCCAGCAGGAACGGGGGGGGAAATAGCAATCAGCCCCAGCATTTT. Residues: CASRNGGGNSNQPQHF.

The chain recombines TRBV7-9 with TRBJ1-2; D ambiguous. Trimming took 0 bases from V and 8 from J, leaving 13 bases between them. Germline CDR1 and CDR2: SEHNR and FQNEAQ (reference sequence). CDR3 length: 14 residues. This CDR3 reads CASSLATGSGGYTF. The CDR3 bases are TGTGCCAGCAGCTTAGCGACGGGATCGGGCGGCTACACCTTC.

This clonotype was found a few times. This chain joins TRBV29-1 and TRBJ1-1, with 7 bases that match TRBD1. The germline CDR1 and CDR2 sequences are SQVTM and ANQGSEA. After removal of 6 bases from V and 4 bases from J, the junction contained 11 bases not matched to a gene. CDR3 length equals 14 residues. CDR3 sequence (DNA): TGCAGCGTCGATGAGAGCAGGGGGAGCACTGAAGCTTTCTTT. Translating it yields CSVDESRGSTEAFF.

V usage is TRBV6-2 or TRBV6-3 and J usage is TRBJ1-2; a possible D gene is TRBD1 (5 bases). The V gene's germline CDR1 is MNHEY and CDR2 SVGEGT. This CDR3 contains 14 residues. Deletions cut 8 bases from V and 2 bases from J, with 15 bases between. This CDR3 reads CASWTLEANYGYTF. The CDR3 bases are TGTGCCAGCTGGACACTCGAGGCCAACTATGGCTACACCTTC.

This clonotype was counted a few times. The chain couples TRBV20-1 to TRBJ2-7; 7 bases map to TRBD2. This CDR3 comprises 14 residues. Germline CDR1 DFQATT, CDR2 SNEGSKA (reference sequence). Trimming at V came to 5 bases and at J to 4 bases, leaving 11 bases not matched to a gene. CDR3 DNA: TGCAGTGCTGAGCGGGAAGGGGCGTATTACGAGCAGTACTTC. It specifies CSAEREGAYYEQYF.

The gene calls are TRBV7-6 and TRBJ2-7; possibly TRBD1 for D (5 bases). V lost 1 base, J lost 2 bases, and 9 bases lay in between. CDR3 size: 14 residues. CDR1 is SGHVS and CDR2 is FNYEAQ in the germline V gene. CDR3: CASSLDTGPYEQYF. DNA of the CDR3: TGTGCCAGCAGCTTAGACACAGGCCCCTACGAGCAGTACTTC.

J is TRBJ2-1 and V is TRBV4-2; 7 positions agree with TRBD1. Germline CDR1 is LGHNA and CDR2 is YNFKEQ. With V trimmed by 1 base and J by 4 bases, 7 bases remained unmatched. This CDR3 has 16 amino acids. This CDR3 reads CASSQGPGQNYNEQFF. CDR3 in DNA: TGTGCCAGCAGCCAAGGACCGGGACAGAATTACAATGAGCAGTTCTTC.

The V call is TRBV7-2, the J call TRBJ2-5; D is perhaps TRBD2 (6 bases). The CDR3 runs to 15 residues. Looked up from germline, CDR1 is SGHTA and CDR2 is FQGNSA. V was pared by 5 bases and J by 5 bases, with 18 bases between. The CDR3 loop is CASSLIRGRQETQYF. The CDR3, as DNA: TGTGCCAGCAGCCTCATCCGAGGGAGGCAGGAGACCCAGTACTTC.

This clonotype appeared a few times. The chain combines TRBV4-2 with TRBJ2-2; possibly TRBD1 or TRBD2 for D (5 bases each). With 4 bases removed from V and 7 bases from J, the gap between germline ends came to 13 bases. The V gene's germline CDR1 is LGHNA and CDR2 YNFKEQ. The CDR3 covers 14 residues. The CDR3 reads CASSRPMGDGELFF. CDR3 coding DNA: TGTGCCAGCAGCCGCCCGATGGGGGACGGGGAGCTGTTTTTT.

Ten or more counts support this clonotype. CDR3 sequence: CSVERGTDTQYF. The DNA for the CDR3 is TGCAGCGTTGAACGGGGCACAGATACGCAGTATTTT. V usage is TRBV29-1 and J usage is TRBJ2-3; D is unclear. Germline V gene sequence: CDR1 SQVTM, CDR2 ANQGSEA. Deletions cut 2 bases from V and 1 base from J, with 4 bases between. The CDR3 covers 12 residues.

This chain links TRBV15 with TRBJ2-5; unclear D gene. Trimming shortened V by 1 base and J by 2 bases, and 14 bases separated the two germline ends. The CDR3 is 16 residues long. The germline V gene has CDR1 LNHNV and CDR2 YYDKDF (reference sequence). The CDR3 nucleotides are TGTGCCACCAGCAGAGGGGCATATCGGAGTCAAGAGACCCAGTACTTC. Protein sequence: CATSRGAYRSQETQYF.

This clonotype was recorded only once. The genes are TRBV6-6 and TRBJ1-1; a weak D match, TRBD1 (5 bases). The V gene's germline CDR1 is MNHNY and CDR2 SVGAGI (reference sequence). V shed 0 bases and J shed 6 bases, with 11 bases lying between them. This CDR3 is built from 14 residues. The DNA of the CDR3 is TGTGCCAGCAGTTACTCGGGGGGTCCAGCTGAAGCTTTCTTT. It is translated as CASSYSGGPAEAFF.

This clonotype was found a few times. The chain links TRBV25-1 to TRBJ1-1; D unresolved. The germline gives CDR1 MGHDK, CDR2 SYGVNS. This CDR3 has 13 residues. Trimming removed 1 base from V and 5 bases from J, with 8 bases in between. CDR3 amino acids: CASSESLGTEAFF. CDR3 DNA: TGTGCCAGCAGTGAATCCCTAGGGACTGAAGCTTTCTTT.

This clonotype was detected ten times or more. This sequence joins TRBV5-1 and TRBJ1-1; D is unclear. Germline V CDR1 and CDR2: SGHRS, YFSETQ. The CDR3 has 14 amino acids. V dropped 3 bases and J dropped 4 bases, with 13 bases sitting between them. CDR3 coding DNA: TGCGCCAGCAGCTGGATAGCGGTTGGCACTGAAGCTTTCTTT. This codes for CASSWIAVGTEAFF.